A selection of T cell receptor beta chains follows, all from one sample in a study of T-cell memory formation after mild COVID-19. MiXCR was run by TCRdb on the 5' RACE reads, yielding one entry per CDR3 protein. The sample records fewer than 700,000 distinct CDR3 sequences, more than 15% being singletons. Material for sequencing was PBMCs or a T cell subset sorted from them (not recorded which). These receptors were taken from an adult woman who had mild COVID-19 (a few samples of this study predate the infection). Cell type and time point are not known. The CDR3 runs from the conserved cysteine through the conserved F or W. D genes are given only for firm matches. Where a row states a size, it is once, few, many or the class of an expanded clone; other rows omit it.

d_call: TRBD1
clone_size: -
j_call: TRBJ1-1
v_call: TRBV14
cdr3_aa: CASSQEGTGVNTEAFF
cdr3_nt: TGTGCCAGCAGCCAAGAAGGGACAGGAGTTAACACTGAAGCTTTCTTT

d_call: -
clone_size: -
j_call: TRBJ1-2
v_call: TRBV5-5
cdr3_aa: CATSRGSGYTF
cdr3_nt: TGTGCCACCTCCCGGGGAAGCGGCTACACCTTC

d_call: -
clone_size: few
j_call: TRBJ2-7
v_call: TRBV24-1
cdr3_aa: CATSDNLSGSIYEQYF
cdr3_nt: TGTGCCACCAGTGACAATCTCTCGGGCTCTATCTACGAGCAGTACTTC

d_call: -
clone_size: few
j_call: TRBJ1-2
v_call: TRBV7-9
cdr3_aa: CASSLAQGYGYTF
cdr3_nt: TGTGCCAGCAGCTTAGCCCAGGGCTATGGCTACACCTTC

d_call: -
clone_size: -
j_call: TRBJ1-5
v_call: TRBV25-1
cdr3_aa: CASSPAGTPNQPQHF
cdr3_nt: TGTGCCAGCAGTCCAGCCGGGACCCCAAATCAGCCCCAGCATTTT

d_call: -
clone_size: few
j_call: TRBJ2-3
v_call: TRBV6-2/TRBV6-3
cdr3_aa: CASSYFPPGPQRRDTQYF
cdr3_nt: TGTGCCAGCAGTTACTTTCCACCGGGACCCCAACGGCGGGATACGCAGTATTTT

d_call: TRBD2
clone_size: few
j_call: TRBJ2-7
v_call: TRBV30
cdr3_aa: CAWRSPSGSPYEQYF
cdr3_nt: TGTGCCTGGAGGTCCCCCAGCGGGAGCCCCTACGAGCAGTACTTC

d_call: -
clone_size: few
j_call: TRBJ1-5
v_call: TRBV15
cdr3_aa: CATSRDGGANQPQHF
cdr3_nt: TGTGCCACCAGCAGAGATGGAGGGGCAAATCAGCCCCAGCATTTT

d_call: TRBD1
clone_size: -
j_call: TRBJ2-7
v_call: TRBV4-1
cdr3_aa: CASSQSGTGFEQYF
cdr3_nt: TGCGCCAGCAGCCAATCCGGGACAGGGTTCGAGCAGTACTTC

d_call: TRBD2
clone_size: many
j_call: TRBJ2-3
v_call: TRBV6-4
cdr3_aa: CASSDSLAGAKVYF
cdr3_nt: TGTGCCAGCAGTGACTCACTAGCGGGAGCAAAAGTGTATTTT

d_call: -
clone_size: -
j_call: TRBJ2-3
v_call: TRBV6-6
cdr3_aa: CASNGLTTDTQYF
cdr3_nt: TGTGCCAGCAACGGACTCACCACAGATACGCAGTATTTT

d_call: -
clone_size: -
j_call: TRBJ1-3
v_call: TRBV12-3/TRBV12-4
cdr3_aa: CASSHPKDSGNTIYF
cdr3_nt: TGTGCCAGCAGTCATCCTAAGGATTCTGGAAACACCATATATTTT

d_call: -
clone_size: -
j_call: TRBJ1-5
v_call: TRBV20-1
cdr3_aa: CSALSTSRQPQHF
cdr3_nt: TGCAGTGCCCTATCAACTTCGAGACAGCCCCAGCATTTT

d_call: -
clone_size: -
j_call: TRBJ1-5
v_call: TRBV2
cdr3_aa: CASNPDRNQPQHF
cdr3_nt: TGTGCCAGCAATCCGGACAGAAATCAGCCCCAGCATTTT

d_call: -
clone_size: few
j_call: TRBJ2-3
v_call: TRBV29-1
cdr3_aa: CSGWGGTLTDTQYF
cdr3_nt: TGCAGCGGGTGGGGGGGCACGCTCACAGATACGCAGTATTTT

d_call: -
clone_size: -
j_call: TRBJ1-4
v_call: TRBV7-9
cdr3_aa: CASSPLVATNEKLFF
cdr3_nt: TGTGCCAGCAGCCCCCTCGTTGCAACTAATGAAAAACTGTTTTTT

d_call: -
clone_size: -
j_call: TRBJ2-1
v_call: TRBV5-6
cdr3_aa: CASSFNSYNEQFF
cdr3_nt: TGTGCCAGCAGCTTTAACAGCTACAATGAGCAGTTCTTC

d_call: TRBD1
clone_size: -
j_call: TRBJ2-1
v_call: TRBV24-1
cdr3_aa: CATSRQGPYNEQFF
cdr3_nt: TGTGCCACCAGTCGACAGGGCCCCTACAATGAGCAGTTCTTC

d_call: TRBD1
clone_size: many
j_call: TRBJ2-7
v_call: TRBV7-9
cdr3_aa: CASRQGAYEQYF
cdr3_nt: TGTGCCAGCCGACAGGGGGCTTACGAGCAGTACTTC

d_call: TRBD2
clone_size: -
j_call: TRBJ2-3
v_call: TRBV12-3/TRBV12-4
cdr3_aa: CASTATSGLTDTQYF
cdr3_nt: TGTGCCAGCACCGCCACTAGCGGCCTCACAGATACGCAGTATTTT

d_call: TRBD2
clone_size: few
j_call: TRBJ2-7
v_call: TRBV5-1
cdr3_aa: CASSSVGGAYEQYF
cdr3_nt: TGCGCCAGCAGCTCTGTGGGGGGGGCCTACGAGCAGTACTTC

d_call: -
clone_size: few
j_call: TRBJ2-1
v_call: TRBV20-1
cdr3_aa: CSARGIGSSYNEQFF
cdr3_nt: TGCAGTGCTAGAGGAATAGGGAGCTCCTACAATGAGCAGTTCTTC

d_call: TRBD1
clone_size: -
j_call: TRBJ1-1
v_call: TRBV27
cdr3_aa: CASRLNTGVMGAFF
cdr3_nt: TGTGCCAGCAGATTGAACACAGGGGTAATGGGAGCTTTCTTT

d_call: TRBD2
clone_size: few
j_call: TRBJ2-3
v_call: TRBV4-2
cdr3_aa: CASSQGGLAVRPYTQYF
cdr3_nt: TGTGCCAGCAGCCAAGGCGGACTAGCGGTCCGTCCGTATACGCAGTATTTT

d_call: TRBD1
clone_size: -
j_call: TRBJ2-2
v_call: TRBV29-1
cdr3_aa: CSVEGQGKDGELFF
cdr3_nt: TGCAGCGTTGAAGGACAGGGGAAGGACGGGGAGCTGTTTTTT

d_call: -
clone_size: -
j_call: TRBJ2-7
v_call: TRBV6-5
cdr3_aa: CASSYSTRSSYEQYF
cdr3_nt: TGTGCCAGCAGTTACTCGACACGGAGCTCCTACGAGCAGTACTTC

d_call: -
clone_size: -
j_call: TRBJ1-1
v_call: TRBV9
cdr3_aa: CASSAPAGSTEAFF
cdr3_nt: TGTGCCAGCAGCGCCCCCGCGGGGTCCACTGAAGCTTTCTTT

d_call: -
clone_size: few
j_call: TRBJ2-2
v_call: TRBV11-2
cdr3_aa: CASSPTRGIGELFF
cdr3_nt: TGTGCCAGCAGCCCGACCCGGGGTATCGGGGAGCTGTTTTTT

d_call: -
clone_size: few
j_call: TRBJ2-3
v_call: TRBV12-3/TRBV12-4
cdr3_aa: CASSPWRAGDTQYF
cdr3_nt: TGTGCCAGCAGTCCTTGGCGGGCGGGAGATACGCAGTATTTT

d_call: -
clone_size: few
j_call: TRBJ1-2
v_call: TRBV7-6
cdr3_aa: CASSGGGPRGYTF
cdr3_nt: TGTGCCAGCAGCGGGGGGGGTCCGAGGGGCTACACCTTC

d_call: -
clone_size: -
j_call: TRBJ1-1
v_call: TRBV9
cdr3_aa: CASSHRRNTEAFF
cdr3_nt: TGTGCCAGCAGCCACAGAAGGAACACTGAAGCTTTCTTT

d_call: -
clone_size: -
j_call: TRBJ1-6
v_call: TRBV20-1
cdr3_aa: CSARLQGGNSPLHF
cdr3_nt: TGCAGTGCTAGATTACAGGGAGGGAATTCACCCCTCCACTTT

d_call: -
clone_size: few
j_call: TRBJ1-2
v_call: TRBV15
cdr3_aa: CATSSTNYGYTF
cdr3_nt: TGTGCCACCAGCAGTACGAACTATGGCTACACCTTC

d_call: -
clone_size: many
j_call: TRBJ2-1
v_call: TRBV6-2/TRBV6-3
cdr3_aa: CASSYYGAGRELEQFF
cdr3_nt: TGTGCCAGCAGTTACTACGGGGCGGGAAGGGAATTGGAGCAGTTCTTC

d_call: -
clone_size: few
j_call: TRBJ1-4
v_call: TRBV7-9
cdr3_aa: CASSEPQEDRRKLFF
cdr3_nt: TGTGCCAGCAGCGAACCTCAGGAAGACAGGAGAAAACTGTTTTTT

d_call: -
clone_size: few
j_call: TRBJ2-7
v_call: TRBV7-9
cdr3_aa: CASSRPGATYEQYF
cdr3_nt: TGTGCCAGCAGCAGGCCCGGGGCCACCTACGAGCAGTACTTC

d_call: -
clone_size: -
j_call: TRBJ1-3
v_call: TRBV7-9
cdr3_aa: CASRKEPDRNTIYF
cdr3_nt: TGTGCCAGCCGAAAGGAGCCAGACAGAAACACCATATATTTT

d_call: TRBD2
clone_size: -
j_call: TRBJ2-5
v_call: TRBV11-3
cdr3_aa: CASSVGLAGFQETQYF
cdr3_nt: TGTGCCAGCAGCGTCGGACTAGCGGGATTCCAAGAGACCCAGTACTTC

d_call: TRBD2
clone_size: -
j_call: TRBJ2-5
v_call: TRBV6-4
cdr3_aa: CASPQGLAGEGETQYF
cdr3_nt: TGTGCCAGTCCCCAGGGACTAGCGGGAGAAGGAGAGACCCAGTACTTC

d_call: -
clone_size: -
j_call: TRBJ2-7
v_call: TRBV20-1
cdr3_aa: CSVPDLRQVASQYF
cdr3_nt: TGCAGTGTCCCAGACCTTCGACAGGTCGCATCGCAGTACTTC

d_call: TRBD1
clone_size: -
j_call: TRBJ2-7
v_call: TRBV25-1
cdr3_aa: CASSDPGQGSYEQYF
cdr3_nt: TGTGCCAGCAGTGATCCAGGACAGGGGAGTTACGAGCAGTACTTC

d_call: -
clone_size: -
j_call: TRBJ2-4
v_call: TRBV12-3/TRBV12-4
cdr3_aa: CASSFRLGKNIQYF
cdr3_nt: TGTGCCAGCAGTTTTCGATTGGGCAAAAACATTCAGTACTTC

d_call: TRBD1
clone_size: few
j_call: TRBJ2-3
v_call: TRBV4-2
cdr3_aa: CASSQDRGRPADTQYF
cdr3_nt: TGTGCCAGCAGCCAGGACAGGGGGCGTCCCGCAGATACGCAGTATTTT

d_call: -
clone_size: -
j_call: TRBJ1-1
v_call: TRBV18
cdr3_aa: CASSPGQGPQAFF
cdr3_nt: TGTGCCAGCTCACCAGGGCAGGGGCCGCAAGCTTTCTTT

d_call: TRBD1
clone_size: -
j_call: TRBJ1-2
v_call: TRBV12-3/TRBV12-4
cdr3_aa: CASSSQGYENYGYTF
cdr3_nt: TGTGCCAGCAGCTCACAGGGGTACGAGAACTATGGCTACACCTTC

d_call: -
clone_size: -
j_call: TRBJ1-6
v_call: TRBV5-1
cdr3_aa: CASSSDAASNNSPLHF
cdr3_nt: TGCGCCAGCAGCTCGGATGCGGCCAGCAATAATTCACCCCTCCACTTT

d_call: TRBD1
clone_size: -
j_call: TRBJ1-2
v_call: TRBV6-6
cdr3_aa: CASSSLETGGYGYTF
cdr3_nt: TGTGCCAGCAGTTCTCTAGAGACAGGGGGGTATGGCTACACCTTC

d_call: TRBD1
clone_size: many
j_call: TRBJ2-3
v_call: TRBV29-1
cdr3_aa: CSVEPNRGRGDTQYF
cdr3_nt: TGCAGCGTGGAGCCGAATAGGGGGCGCGGGGATACGCAGTATTTT

d_call: -
clone_size: -
j_call: TRBJ2-5
v_call: TRBV12-3/TRBV12-4
cdr3_aa: CASSSAQGGGHQETQYF
cdr3_nt: TGTGCCAGCAGCTCAGCCCAAGGGGGAGGGCACCAAGAGACCCAGTACTTC

d_call: -
clone_size: -
j_call: TRBJ1-3
v_call: TRBV11-2
cdr3_aa: CASSPGVTIYF
cdr3_nt: TGTGCCAGCAGCCCCGGGGTCACCATATATTTT

d_call: TRBD2
clone_size: many
j_call: TRBJ2-1
v_call: TRBV23-1
cdr3_aa: CASSDGTSGSYNEQFF
cdr3_nt: TGCGCCAGCAGTGATGGGACTAGCGGCTCCTACAATGAGCAGTTCTTC

d_call: TRBD1
clone_size: -
j_call: TRBJ1-5
v_call: TRBV20-1
cdr3_aa: CSARFPVGQGIRNQPQHF
cdr3_nt: TGCAGTGCTAGATTCCCTGTCGGACAGGGGATACGCAATCAGCCCCAGCATTTT

d_call: TRBD2
clone_size: few
j_call: TRBJ2-1
v_call: TRBV5-1
cdr3_aa: CASSFSGSSHNEQFF
cdr3_nt: TGCGCCAGCAGCTTTAGCGGGAGTTCCCACAATGAGCAGTTCTTC

d_call: TRBD1
clone_size: -
j_call: TRBJ2-7
v_call: TRBV5-1
cdr3_aa: CASSLGTGAREQYF
cdr3_nt: TGCGCCAGCAGCTTGGGGACAGGGGCACGGGAGCAGTACTTC

d_call: -
clone_size: -
j_call: TRBJ2-7
v_call: TRBV4-3
cdr3_aa: CASSQGQGHAPTEQYF
cdr3_nt: TGCGCCAGCAGCCAAGGGCAGGGTCATGCGCCTACCGAGCAGTACTTC

d_call: -
clone_size: few
j_call: TRBJ2-1
v_call: TRBV4-2
cdr3_aa: CASSKSRFQFF
cdr3_nt: TGTGCCAGCAGCAAGAGCCGATTTCAGTTCTTC

d_call: TRBD2
clone_size: -
j_call: TRBJ2-7
v_call: TRBV10-3
cdr3_aa: CAISEGPAGAYEQYF
cdr3_nt: TGTGCCATCAGTGAGGGACCCGCGGGGGCCTACGAGCAGTACTTC

d_call: -
clone_size: -
j_call: TRBJ1-6
v_call: TRBV18
cdr3_aa: CASSPKVSRPDQTSSYNSPLHF
cdr3_nt: TGTGCCAGCTCACCAAAGGTTAGCAGGCCTGACCAAACAAGCTCCTATAATTCACCCCTCCACTTT

d_call: TRBD1
clone_size: -
j_call: TRBJ2-7
v_call: TRBV29-1
cdr3_aa: CSVEEGGSYEQYF
cdr3_nt: TGCAGCGTTGAAGAAGGGGGCAGTTACGAGCAGTACTTC

d_call: TRBD1
clone_size: -
j_call: TRBJ1-2
v_call: TRBV4-2
cdr3_aa: CASSHPTGVGYGYTF
cdr3_nt: TGTGCCAGCAGCCACCCGACAGGGGTCGGCTATGGCTACACCTTC